The 3 T cell receptor beta chains below all came from one sample that was sequenced in a study of blood T cell repertoires in COVID-19. TCRdb's table, derived via immunoSEQ multiplex PCR, lists solely in-frame clones and lacks some. The repertoire holds 100,000 to 150,000 clones, with roughly 74% as singletons. The sample comprised peripheral blood. The receptors were gathered from a man aged 55 to 70 with acute or convalescent COVID-19.

This clone occurred a few times. The CDR3, as DNA: TGCACCAGCAGTTCCGGGACTAGCGAGTGCTTC. Protein: CTSSSGTSECF. The chain joins TRBV1 to TRBJ2-7; TRBD2, the D gene given by the table, was not confirmed from the DNA. TRBV1 is deemed a pseudogene. The CDR3 covers 11 residues.

Comments on this clone: Other DNA sequences of this sample code for an identical CDR3. The chain combines TRBV6-5 with TRBJ1-2; no clear D gene. The CDR3 totals 13 residues. CDR1 is MNHEY, CDR2 SVGAGI, per germline. V lost 2 bases, J lost 2 bases, and 6 bases lay in between. The DNA of the CDR3 is TGTGCCAGCAGTTACGGAGGGAACTATGGCTACACCTTC. It encodes CASSYGGNYGYTF.

This clone was counted a single time. V usage is TRBV14 and J usage is TRBJ2-7, with 11 bases matching TRBD2. Trimming at V came to 4 bases and at J to 1 base, leaving 12 bases not matched to a gene. The CDR3 loop spans 18 amino acids. Germline CDR1 SGHDN, CDR2 FVKESK. The DNA for the CDR3 is TGTGCCAGCAGCCTAACATACGGGAGACTAGCGGGATCCTACGAGCAGTACTTC. Amino acids: CASSLTYGRLAGSYEQYF.